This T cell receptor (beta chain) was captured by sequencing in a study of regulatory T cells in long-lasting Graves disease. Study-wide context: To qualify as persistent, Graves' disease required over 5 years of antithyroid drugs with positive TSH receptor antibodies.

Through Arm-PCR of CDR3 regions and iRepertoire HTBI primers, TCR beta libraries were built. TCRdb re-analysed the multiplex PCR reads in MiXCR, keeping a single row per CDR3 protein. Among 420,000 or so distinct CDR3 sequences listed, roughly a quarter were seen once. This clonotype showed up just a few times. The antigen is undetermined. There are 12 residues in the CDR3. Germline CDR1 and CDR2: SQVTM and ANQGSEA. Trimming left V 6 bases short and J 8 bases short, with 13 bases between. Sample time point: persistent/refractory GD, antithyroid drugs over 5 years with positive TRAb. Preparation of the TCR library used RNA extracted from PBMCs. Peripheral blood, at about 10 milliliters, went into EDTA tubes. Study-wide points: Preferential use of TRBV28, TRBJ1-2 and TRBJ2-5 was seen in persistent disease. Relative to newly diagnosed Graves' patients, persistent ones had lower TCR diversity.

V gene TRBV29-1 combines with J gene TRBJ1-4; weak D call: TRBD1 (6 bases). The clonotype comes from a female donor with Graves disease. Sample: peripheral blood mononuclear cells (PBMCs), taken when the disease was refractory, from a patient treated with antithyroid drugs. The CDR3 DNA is TGCAGCGTGCAACGGGGGGGCGAAAAACTGTTTTTT. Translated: CSVQRGGEKLFF.